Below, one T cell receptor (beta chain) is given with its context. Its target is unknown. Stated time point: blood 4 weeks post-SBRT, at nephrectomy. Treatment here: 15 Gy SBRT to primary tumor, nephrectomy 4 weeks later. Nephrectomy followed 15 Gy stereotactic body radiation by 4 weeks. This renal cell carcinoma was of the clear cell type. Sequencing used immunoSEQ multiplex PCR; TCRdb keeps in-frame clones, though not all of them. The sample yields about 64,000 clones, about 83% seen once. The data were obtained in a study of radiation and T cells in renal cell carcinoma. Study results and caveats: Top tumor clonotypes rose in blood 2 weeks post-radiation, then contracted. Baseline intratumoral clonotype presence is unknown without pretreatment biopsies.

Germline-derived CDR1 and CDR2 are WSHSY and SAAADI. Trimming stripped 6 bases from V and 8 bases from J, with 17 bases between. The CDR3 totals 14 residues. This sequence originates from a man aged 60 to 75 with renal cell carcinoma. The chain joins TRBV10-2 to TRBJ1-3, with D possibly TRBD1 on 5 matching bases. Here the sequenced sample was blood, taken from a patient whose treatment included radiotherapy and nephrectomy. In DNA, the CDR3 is TGCGCCAGCAGCGAGGGGTTCACCGGGCACACCATATATTTT. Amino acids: CASSEGFTGHTIYF.